Listed below are T cell receptor beta chains from one sample, sequenced in a study of monozygotic twins with inflammatory bowel disease. Reprocessing the 5' RACE reads, TCRdb reports a single entry for every CDR3 protein and omits DNA. The sample table sets out about 170,000 distinct CDR3 sequences. Sample: blood. The receptors were gathered from a human donor with ulcerative colitis or Crohn's disease, or a healthy co-twin of an affected twin (not recorded which). CDR3s include the opening cysteine and the closing phenylalanine or tryptophan. The order of the fields is V gene, J gene, CDR3 protein.

V: TRBV5-1; J: TRBJ2-3; CDR3: CASSTGLAEADTQYF
V: TRBV12-3/TRBV12-4; J: TRBJ2-3; CDR3: CASILALAGVTDTQYF
V: TRBV5-6; J: TRBJ1-1; CDR3: CASSLRPAANTEAFF
V: TRBV20-1; J: TRBJ2-3; CDR3: CSAHGGLATDTQYF
V: TRBV18; J: TRBJ2-5; CDR3: CASSQDPVGTQYF
V: TRBV5-1; J: TRBJ2-1; CDR3: CASRPLTGAEDEQFF
V: TRBV3-1; J: TRBJ2-2; CDR3: CTSSRFSGPAGELFF
V: TRBV7-6; J: TRBJ1-1; CDR3: CASSLAIGGALNTEAFF
V: TRBV6-4; J: TRBJ1-1; CDR3: CASKYRENTEAFF
V: TRBV5-1; J: TRBJ1-1; CDR3: CASSRTIDGANTEAFF
V: TRBV27; J: TRBJ2-2; CDR3: CASRTGVNTGELFF
V: TRBV28; J: TRBJ1-1; CDR3: CASTSGGGSNTEAFF
V: TRBV3-1; J: TRBJ2-6; CDR3: CASSSGGSGANVLTF
V: TRBV7-9; J: TRBJ2-1; CDR3: CASSLRTGVFYNEQFF
V: TRBV4-1; J: TRBJ2-5; CDR3: CASSHSGQGGETQYF
V: TRBV4-3; J: TRBJ2-7; CDR3: CASSQGLLVGGTYEQYF
V: TRBV25-1; J: TRBJ1-4; CDR3: CASSERTQNEKLFF
V: TRBV7-2; J: TRBJ2-7; CDR3: CASSLAGTGYEQYF
V: TRBV21-1; J: TRBJ2-7; CDR3: CASSSGEPSGKPYEQYF
V: TRBV20-1; J: TRBJ1-6; CDR3: CSAREAGGESPLHF
V: TRBV28; J: TRBJ1-1; CDR3: CASSLNMPNTEAFF
V: TRBV6-5; J: TRBJ1-6; CDR3: CASSWRETLSSYNSPLHF
V: TRBV29-1; J: TRBJ2-1; CDR3: CSVGLANYNEQFF